The clone carrying this TCR beta chain was picked up one time. These data belong to a study of blood T cell repertoires in COVID-19. About the study: Samples representing acute and convalescent COVID-19 were sourced from the United States, Italy and Spain. Nucleic acid was either cDNA or gDNA, and it came from T cells, B-cell-depleted T cells, or PBMCs.

TCRdb keeps only in-frame clones here, not all; method: immunoSEQ multiplex PCR. The data contain over 350,000 clones, 70% to 90% of them singletons. Germline V gives CDR1 SEHNR, CDR2 FQNEAQ (reference sequence). The CDR3 is made up of 14 amino acids. V lost 0 bases to trimming and J lost 2 bases, with 6 bases between them. The chain combines TRBV7-9 with TRBJ2-3, with no clear D. Sample: peripheral blood. The origin of this receptor is a woman in her thirties with active or convalescent COVID-19. CDR3 amino acids: CASSLAADTDTQYF. Here the CDR3 DNA reads TGTGCCAGCAGCTTAGCGGCCGACACAGATACGCAGTATTTT.